This TCR beta chain comes out of a study of cytomegalovirus exposure and HLA in healthy donors. Looking at the study overall: Within the Caucasian-associated ancestry cluster were around 80% of the approximately 400 genotyped donors. Study results and limitations: A cluster of highly shared sequence variants was likely a sequencing artifact. Using a false discovery rate of 0.05, a later analysis showed that some 16,000 TCR beta sequences were associated with HLA alleles.

The PCR was carried out with 60 Vbeta primers and 13 Jbeta primers. TCRdb's copy holds only in-frame clones and misses some; the assay was immunoSEQ multiplex PCR. In the table there are about 43,000 clones, around two thirds of which are singletons. Though probably carrying unrecorded immune exposures, donors were nominally healthy at sampling. A remark on this clone: Its cognate antigen is unknown.

With 1 base clipped from V and 6 bases from J, the junction kept 5 bases outside the gene matches. The germline V gene has CDR1 SQVTM and CDR2 ANQGSEA. The CDR3 has 13 residues. The clonotype was recovered from a human donor in good health. The sample taken for sequencing was PBMCs. This rearrangement joins TRBV29-1 to TRBJ2-7; 8 positions match TRBD2. CDR3 residues: CSVEAGLGSEQYF. The CDR3 DNA reads TGCAGCGTTGAAGCGGGACTAGGATCCGAGCAGTACTTC.